This TCR beta chain was obtained from a study of blood T cell repertoires in COVID-19. This CDR3 region has 12 residues. V gave up 2 bases and J gave up 10 bases, with 9 bases separating them. Germline V gene sequence: CDR1 MNHEY, CDR2 SVGEGT. In the source study's methods: By means of reference gene primer amplification, nucleated cell counts were estimated. Clones were read by immunoSEQ multiplex PCR, and TCRdb kept only the in-frame ones, dropping some. The V and J calls and the clone size are those of that table, but D and trimming were determined from the DNA. The sample includes about 340,000 clones, about 90% of them seen just once.

What was sequenced was peripheral blood. This TCR came from a young woman who had recovered from COVID-19. The J gene is TRBJ2-1, the V gene TRBV6-2 or TRBV6-3, with a tentative D call TRBD1 (5 bases). CDR3 loop: CASSYGAREQFF. The CDR3 DNA reads TGTGCCAGCAGTTACGGGGCCAGAGAGCAGTTCTTC.